Listed below are T cell receptor beta chains from one sample, sequenced in a study of radiotherapy plus CTLA-4 blockade in lung cancer. Sequencing used immunoSEQ multiplex PCR; TCRdb keeps in-frame clones, though not all of them. The sample lists roughly 77,000 clones; under 75% were seen once. The specimen comprised peripheral blood, sampled from a patient treated with radiotherapy plus ipilimumab. Receptors were obtained from a human donor with non-small cell lung cancer whose response to radiotherapy plus ipilimumab could not be evaluated. CDR3s include the opening cysteine and the closing phenylalanine or tryptophan. Fields, in order: clone size, J gene, V gene, D gene, CDR3 protein, CDR3 DNA. The D gene is left open where the match is weak. Clone size, where shown, is once, few, many, or a class for clones that have expanded.

-	TRBJ1-1	TRBV20-1	-	CSAAQPDEAFF	TGCAGTGCCGCACAGCCCGATGAAGCTTTCTTT
-	TRBJ1-4	TRBV15	-	CATSRARGAVEKLFF	TGTGCCACCAGCAGAGCTCGGGGGGCGGTTGAAAAACTGTTTTTT
-	TRBJ2-7	TRBV19	-	CASKFADSYEQYF	TGTGCCAGTAAGTTCGCGGACTCCTACGAGCAGTACTTC
-	TRBJ1-4	TRBV9	TRBD1	CASSPGQGLRGTNEKLFF	TGTGCCAGCAGCCCCGGACAGGGCTTAAGGGGAACTAATGAAAAACTGTTTTTT
-	TRBJ2-2	TRBV9	-	CASNLGGTGELFF	TGTGCCAGCAACCTAGGAGGCACCGGGGAGCTGTTTTTT
-	TRBJ2-7	TRBV6-5	TRBD1	CASSYSTGEASYEQYF	TGTGCCAGCAGTTACTCGACAGGGGAGGCCTCCTACGAGCAGTACTTC
many	TRBJ2-7	TRBV7-9	TRBD1	CASSGRGQGAYEQYF	TGTGCCAGCAGCGGTCGCGGACAGGGCGCCTACGAGCAGTACTTC
-	TRBJ2-7	TRBV29-1	TRBD1	CSVEEVWGQGPYEQYF	TGCAGCGTTGAAGAAGTTTGGGGACAGGGACCCTACGAGCAGTACTTC
-	TRBJ1-5	TRBV19	TRBD1	CASSIEGQGGQPQHF	TGTGCCAGTAGTATAGAGGGACAGGGAGGTCAGCCCCAGCATTTT
-	TRBJ1-1	TRBV5-8	TRBD1	CASSSQGAWTEAFF	TGTGCCAGCAGCTCACAGGGGGCATGGACTGAAGCTTTCTTT
few	TRBJ2-6	TRBV2	TRBD1	CASSARDRVFSGANVLTF	TGTGCCAGCAGTGCCCGGGACAGAGTTTTCTCTGGGGCCAACGTCCTGACTTTC
-	TRBJ2-2	TRBV11-2	-	CASSLAGETGELFF	TGTGCCAGCAGCTTAGCTGGGGAGACCGGGGAGCTGTTTTTT
-	TRBJ2-7	TRBV29-1	-	CSVEPGDRAISGDEQYF	TGCAGCGTTGAACCCGGAGACCGGGCCATATCGGGGGACGAGCAGTACTTC
-	TRBJ2-5	TRBV15	TRBD2	CATSRDRLAGVETQYF	TGTGCCACCAGCAGAGATCGACTAGCGGGAGTAGAGACCCAGTACTTC
-	TRBJ1-5	TRBV19	-	CASTDGTDTYFNQPQHF	TGTGCCAGTACTGATGGAACGGACACTTATTTCAATCAGCCCCAGCATTTT
-	TRBJ2-7	TRBV6-5	-	CASRVPSSYEQYF	TGTGCCAGCAGAGTCCCGAGCTCCTACGAGCAGTACTTC
-	TRBJ1-2	TRBV4-3	-	CASRRRLTGSIVDGYTF	TGCGCCAGCAGGCGGAGGCTGACAGGAAGCATTGTAGATGGCTACACCTTC
-	TRBJ2-2	TRBV18	-	CASSPLTGPGGELFF	TGTGCCAGCTCACCACTTACAGGGCCCGGCGGGGAGCTGTTTTTT
-	TRBJ2-3	TRBV28	TRBD2	CASSSSGGGADTQYF	TGTGCCAGCAGTTCCTCCGGCGGGGGGGCAGATACGCAGTATTTT
-	TRBJ1-1	TRBV5-1	-	CASSSLQGNTEAFF	TGCGCCAGCAGCTCACTACAGGGGAACACTGAAGCTTTCTTT
-	TRBJ2-2	TRBV7-2	TRBD2	CASSSSGTSGRSGELFF	TGTGCCAGCAGCTCCTCCGGGACTAGCGGGAGGTCCGGGGAGCTGTTTTTT
-	TRBJ1-6	TRBV25-1	TRBD1	CASSAQGAGSYNSPLHF	TGTGCCAGCAGTGCCCAGGGGGCCGGGTCCTATAATTCACCCCTCCACTTT
-	TRBJ2-7	TRBV4-1	TRBD2	CASSTRTSGKMEQYF	TGCGCCAGCAGCACCCGGACTAGCGGGAAGATGGAGCAGTACTTC
-	TRBJ2-7	TRBV29-1	TRBD1	CSVEDLGTGGAEQYF	TGCAGCGTTGAAGATCTCGGGACAGGGGGCGCCGAGCAGTACTTC
-	TRBJ1-2	TRBV7-2	TRBD1	CASSLDRGGYTF	TGTGCCAGCAGCTTAGACAGGGGCGGCTACACCTTC
-	TRBJ1-1	TRBV2	-	CASSDDRSLNTEAFF	TGTGCCAGCAGCGATGACAGGTCCCTGAACACTGAAGCTTTCTTT
-	TRBJ2-5	TRBV2	TRBD2	CASSVATSGGQETQYF	TGTGCCAGCAGTGTAGCTACTAGCGGGGGCCAAGAGACCCAGTACTTC
-	TRBJ1-6	TRBV5-4	TRBD1	CASSLPGQFSPLHF	TGTGCCAGCAGCTTGCCGGGACAGTTTTCACCCCTCCACTTT
-	TRBJ2-7	TRBV18	TRBD2	CASSPRRLAGGQTYEQYF	TGTGCCAGCTCACCAAGGAGACTAGCGGGAGGGCAAACCTACGAGCAGTACTTC
-	TRBJ2-2	TRBV5-8	-	CASSLAYPLGGLFF	TGTGCCAGCAGCTTGGCTTACCCCTTAGGGGGGCTGTTTTTT
-	TRBJ2-7	TRBV7-2	TRBD1	CASSFDQTGVYEQYF	TGTGCCAGCAGCTTCGATCAAACAGGGGTATACGAGCAGTACTTC
-	TRBJ1-2	TRBV4-1	-	CASSQDGQGWGYTF	TGCGCCAGCAGCCAAGACGGGCAGGGATGGGGCTACACCTTC
-	TRBJ1-4	TRBV27	-	CASSSEDSFNEKLFF	TGTGCCAGCAGTTCCGAGGACAGCTTTAATGAAAAACTGTTTTTT
-	TRBJ1-4	TRBV4-3	-	CASSQDGQGGGIEKLFF	TGCGCCAGCAGCCAAGACGGCCAGGGAGGAGGTATTGAAAAACTGTTTTTT
-	TRBJ2-3	TRBV6-5	TRBD2	CASSRRLAADTQYF	TGTGCCAGCAGTCGACGACTAGCAGCAGATACGCAGTATTTT
few	TRBJ2-5	TRBV5-4	TRBD2	CASSLAGGETQYF	TGTGCCAGCAGCTTAGCGGGGGGGGAGACCCAGTACTTC
-	TRBJ2-7	TRBV5-1	TRBD1	CASSLDRGLSYEQYF	TGCGCCAGCAGCTTGGACAGGGGGCTCTCCTACGAGCAGTACTTC